These T cell receptor beta chains were read from a single sample in a study of identical twins. TCRdb ran MiXCR on the 5' RACE reads and lists one entry per CDR3 protein. The sample holds roughly 290,000 distinct CDR3 sequences; around 8.8% are singletons and the top ten take less than 2.5%. The same sample was also used in a study of yellow fever vaccine responses in identical twins.

Sequencing used memory (CD45RO+) T cells sorted from blood. These receptors all stem from a woman between 18 and 29 years old in good health. The CDR3 runs from the conserved cysteine through the conserved F or W. The D gene is left open where the match is weak. Only part of the rows carry a size: once, few, many, or a class if the clone is expanded.

TRBJ2-1	TRBV11-3	TRBD1	NA	TGTGCCAGCAGCTTCACGGGACAGGGAGGATATGAGCAGTTCTTC	CASSFTGQGGYEQFF
TRBJ2-5	TRBV3-1	TRBD2	many	TGTGCCAGCAGCCAGTCACCGGGGGGAGAGACCCAGTACTTC	CASSQSPGGETQYF
TRBJ1-1	TRBV5-1	NA	NA	TGCGCCACCAGTAAGGAGGGGATGAACACTGAAGCTTTCTTT	CATSKEGMNTEAFF
TRBJ1-2	TRBV6-1	NA	many	TGTGCCAGCAGTGAACAGCGGGGCTACACCTTC	CASSEQRGYTF
TRBJ1-1	TRBV5-1	TRBD1	many	TGCGCCAGCAGCTTGGCAGGGGGGGACACTGAAGCTTTCTTT	CASSLAGGDTEAFF
TRBJ2-2	TRBV4-2	NA	few	TGTGCCAGCAGCCGGGAACCGGACACCGGGGAGCTGTTTTTT	CASSREPDTGELFF
TRBJ2-2	TRBV5-1	NA	many	TGCGCCAGCAGCCCTACGCTGGGCGGGGAGCTGTTTTTT	CASSPTLGGELFF
TRBJ2-1	TRBV20-1	TRBD2	NA	TGCAGTGCTAGAGATTCTAGCGGGAAAATTGAGCAGTTCTTC	CSARDSSGKIEQFF
TRBJ1-2	TRBV5-1	TRBD1	few	TGCGCCAGCAGCTTGGTTCCGGGACAGAACTATGGCTACACCTTC	CASSLVPGQNYGYTF
TRBJ2-1	TRBV2	TRBD2	NA	TGTGCCAGCAGTGGCCTTAGCGGGAGAAGGGTCAATGAGCAGTTCTTC	CASSGLSGRRVNEQFF
TRBJ1-4	TRBV19	NA	few	TGTGCCAGTAGTATCCGGTTAAATGAAAAACTGTTTTTT	CASSIRLNEKLFF
TRBJ2-1	TRBV20-1	TRBD2	NA	TGCAGTGCTAGAGATCTAGCTAGCGGCTACAATGAGCAGTTCTTC	CSARDLASGYNEQFF
TRBJ2-5	TRBV6-1	NA	once	TGTGCCGGCGCCCCAGGGTTGGGGGAGACCCAGTACTTC	CAGAPGLGETQYF
TRBJ1-2	TRBV7-2	NA	many	TGTGCCAGCAGCTTCCCGAGAAAGCGGGGCTACACCTTC	CASSFPRKRGYTF
TRBJ2-7	TRBV29-1	TRBD1	NA	TGCAGCGTTGCCGGGACAGGGGTACTGTACGAGCAGTACTTC	CSVAGTGVLYEQYF
TRBJ2-3	TRBV13	TRBD1	NA	TGTGCCAGCAGCTTACAGGGGGCGGTACCGGAGCAGTATTTT	CASSLQGAVPEQYF
TRBJ2-1	TRBV7-8	TRBD2	few	TGTGCCAGCAGCTTAGGGACAGGACTAGCGGGGGGCCCGGGGCGTCGTGAGCAGTTCTTC	CASSLGTGLAGGPGRREQFF
TRBJ1-2	TRBV5-1	TRBD1	NA	TGCGCCAGCAGCTTGGACAGGGGAACCTATGGCTACACCTTC	CASSLDRGTYGYTF
TRBJ2-2	TRBV24-1	NA	many	TGTGCCACCTCAAGACAGAACACCGGGGAGCTGTTTTTT	CATSRQNTGELFF
TRBJ1-1	TRBV20-1	NA	few	TGCTGTGCTAGAGTCGCAGGGTGGCGAGGGGTGAACACTGAAGCTTTCTTT	CCARVAGWRGVNTEAFF
TRBJ1-2	TRBV29-1	NA	many	TGCAGCACCAACTCCGAAACTAACTATGGCTACACCTTC	CSTNSETNYGYTF
TRBJ1-4	TRBV15	NA	NA	TGTGCCACCAGCAAGGACAGTTCATCAACTAATGAAAAACTGTTTTTT	CATSKDSSSTNEKLFF
TRBJ2-4	TRBV20-1	NA	few	TGCAGTGCCCCCCCTGGGGACTCAGAACCAAACATTCAGTACTTC	CSAPPGDSEPNIQYF
TRBJ2-1	TRBV5-1	TRBD2	NA	TGCGCCAGCAGTCCCTCGCAGACTAGCGGGGTTACCGGTGAGCAGTTCTTC	CASSPSQTSGVTGEQFF
TRBJ2-3	TRBV6-2/TRBV6-3	NA	few	TGTGCCAGCAGTACGCCCCGGGACACTAGCACAGATACGCAGTATTTT	CASSTPRDTSTDTQYF
TRBJ2-2	TRBV6-1	NA	NA	TGTGCCAGCAGAGGAGGGGGAAGTGCCGGGGAGCTGTTTTTT	CASRGGGSAGELFF
TRBJ1-5	TRBV24-1	NA	NA	TGTGCCACCAGTGATTTGAACAGGACGCGGCCCCAGCATTTT	CATSDLNRTRPQHF
TRBJ1-1	TRBV4-1	NA	many	TGCGCCAGCAGCCAAAGCGGGACTGAAGCTTTCTTT	CASSQSGTEAFF
TRBJ1-1	TRBV4-2	NA	many	TGTGCCAGCAGCCAAGAGAAGGGCTTGGACACTGAAGCTTTCTTT	CASSQEKGLDTEAFF
TRBJ1-1	TRBV24-1	NA	many	TGTGCCACCAGAGCCGGGACAACGAACACTGAAGCTTTCTTT	CATRAGTTNTEAFF
TRBJ2-5	TRBV18	TRBD1	few	TGTGCCAGCTCACCGATGGGACAGGGGATGCTGGAGACCCAGTACTTC	CASSPMGQGMLETQYF
TRBJ1-1	TRBV2	NA	many	TGTGCCAGCACGTCGTCAGGGAGGGCTGAAGCTTTCTTT	CASTSSGRAEAFF